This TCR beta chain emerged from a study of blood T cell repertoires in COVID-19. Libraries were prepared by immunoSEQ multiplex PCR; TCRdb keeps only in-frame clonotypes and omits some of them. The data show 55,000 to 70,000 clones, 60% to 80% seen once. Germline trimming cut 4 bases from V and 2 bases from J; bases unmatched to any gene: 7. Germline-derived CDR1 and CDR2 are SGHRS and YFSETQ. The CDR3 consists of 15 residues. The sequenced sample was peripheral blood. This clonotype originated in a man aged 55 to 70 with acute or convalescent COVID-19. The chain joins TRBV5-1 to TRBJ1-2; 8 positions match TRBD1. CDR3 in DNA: TGCGCCAGCAGCGCCGGACAGGGTTCAAACTATGGCTACACCTTC. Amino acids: CASSAGQGSNYGYTF. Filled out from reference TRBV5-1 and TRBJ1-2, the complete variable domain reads KAGVTQTPRYLIKTRGQQVTLSCSPISGHRSVSWYQQTPGQGLQFLFEYFSETQRNKGNFPGRFSGRQFSNSRSEMNVSTLELGDSALYLCASSAGQGSNYGYTFGSGTRLTVV.